This TCR beta chain came from a study of blood T cell repertoires in COVID-19. Background on the study: Material from acute and convalescent COVID-19 was sourced from the United States, Italy and Spain.

CDR1 is MNHEY and CDR2 is SVGAGI in the germline V gene. CDR3 length: 15 residues. V lost 5 bases and J 0 bases, leaving 11 bases between the germline ends. As handled by the study authors: Using reference gene primer amplification, nucleated cell counts were estimated. Measured with immunoSEQ multiplex PCR; TCRdb has only the in-frame clones, and not every one. For V, J and clone size, that table is used; D and trimming come from the DNA. The sample contains about 80,000 clones, 75% to 90% of which appear only once. This clone was observed a single time. Sequenced: peripheral blood. The chain carries TRBV6-5 and TRBJ1-3; D gene unclear. The receptor comes from a human donor in a cohort sampled during active COVID-19. The CDR3 DNA is TGTGCCAGCAGTCCCTGGGCGTCCTCTGGAAACACCATATATTTT. Its translation: CASSPWASSGNTIYF.